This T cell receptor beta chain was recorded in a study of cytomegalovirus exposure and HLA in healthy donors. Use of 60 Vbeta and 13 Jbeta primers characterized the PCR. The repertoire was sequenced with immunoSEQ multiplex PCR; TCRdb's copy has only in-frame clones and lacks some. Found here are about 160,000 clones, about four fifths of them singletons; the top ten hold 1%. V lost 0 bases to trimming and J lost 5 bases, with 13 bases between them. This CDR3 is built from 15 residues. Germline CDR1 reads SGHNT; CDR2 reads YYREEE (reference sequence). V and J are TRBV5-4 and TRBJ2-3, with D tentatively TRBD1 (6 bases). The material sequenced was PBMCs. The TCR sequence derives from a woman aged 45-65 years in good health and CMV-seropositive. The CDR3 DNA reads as TGTGCCAGCAGCTTGGTCACCAGGGGTGGAGATACGCAGTATTTT. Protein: CASSLVTRGGDTQYF.